This section outlines one T cell receptor (beta chain) sequence together with its context. Germline V gene data show CDR1 as PRHDT and CDR2 as FYEKMQ (reference sequence). The CDR3 loop spans 14 amino acids. V gave up 6 bases and J gave up 6 bases; unmatched junction bases: 7. Repertoires were generated with immunoSEQ multiplex PCR, while TCRdb's copy carries only in-frame clones and drops some. The sample consists of around 130,000 clones, around 77% of them appearing once. This sample was taken from a study of blood T cell repertoires in COVID-19. This receptor was obtained from a human donor in a cohort sampled during active COVID-19. This chain uses TRBV13 with TRBJ2-1; 8 bases align to TRBD1. Sequencing used peripheral blood. CDR3 sequence: CASRWQGAPNEQFF. DNA of the CDR3: TGTGCCAGCAGATGGCAGGGGGCTCCCAATGAGCAGTTCTTC.